Sequencing of this T cell receptor beta chain was carried out in a study of cytomegalovirus exposure and HLA in healthy donors. The study, taken as a whole, reports: As a later analysis revealed, most CMV-associated TCR beta chains appeared HLA-restricted. Sequencing had likely introduced a cluster of highly shared sequence variants as an artifact. Associated with cytomegalovirus, according to the listing, were around 160 TCR beta chains.

A remark on this clone: Its target is not known.

Both 60 Vbeta primers and 13 Jbeta primers went into the PCR. As handled by the study authors: Unique TCR beta chains numbered around 80 million in a later analysis, with some 9.9 million shared. The table came from immunoSEQ multiplex PCR; TCRdb's copy has only in-frame clones and leaves some out. The V and J calls and the clone size are those of that table, but D and trimming were determined from the DNA. The sample has about 34,000 clones. The source material was PBMCs. The TCR comes from a woman aged 40 to 50 in good health and CMV-seropositive.

This chain's CDR3 is CSARPVYEQYF. CDR3 nucleotide sequence: TGCAGTGCTAGACCAGTCTACGAGCAGTACTTC. The rearrangement links TRBV20-1 to TRBJ2-7; D is ambiguous. CDR3 length: 11 amino acids. The V gene's germline CDR1 is DFQATT and CDR2 SNEGSKA (reference sequence). V dropped 2 bases and J dropped 3 bases, with 5 bases sitting between them.